The 8 T cell receptor beta chains given below trace back to one sample, sequenced in a study of blood T cell repertoires in COVID-19 (dated by TCRdb to 2018 to 2021). Libraries were built with the immunoSEQ multiplex PCR assay. The source is immuneACCESS, and TCRdb retained only in-frame sequences with V and J called. Part of the clones is not carried over; for the studies checked, unresolved V genes explain less than half of this, and the remainder is unexplained. The sample yields approximately 27,000 clones; 80% to 90% were counted once. Jointly, the top ten make up 15% to 20% of the sample. The sample taken for sequencing was peripheral blood. The source of these receptors is a man between 65 and 79 years old with acute or convalescent COVID-19.

This clone was picked up a small number of times. The chain joins TRBV15 to TRBJ2-3; D gene uncertain. CDR3 length equals 12 residues. The V gene lost 3 bases and the J gene lost 2 bases, with 3 bases spanning the gap. In germline, CDR1 is LNHNV, CDR2 YYDKDF (reference sequence). CDR3 bases: TGTGCCACCAGCAGGTACACAGATACGCAGTATTTT. Translating gives CATSRYTDTQYF.

The chain uses TRBV10-3 and TRBJ2-7; a possible D gene is TRBD2 (6 bases). V lost 0 bases to trimming and J lost 4 bases, with 13 bases between them. Germline V gene lookup returns CDR1 ENHRY and CDR2 SYGVKD. The length of the CDR3 is 15 residues. CDR3 nucleotides: TGTGCCATCAGTGAGTCCTGGGGGACTTCGTACGAGCAGTACTTC. This translates into CAISESWGTSYEQYF.

The chain combines TRBV18 with TRBJ1-3, with D possibly TRBD1 on 6 matching bases. V was cut by 6 bases and J by 0 bases, with 18 bases left in between. Germline CDR1 and CDR2: KGHSH and LQKENI. The CDR3 spans 17 residues. The CDR3 loop is CASSSGQLPYSGNTIYF. The CDR3 DNA is TGTGCCAGCTCGTCCGGACAGTTACCTTACTCTGGAAACACCATATATTTT.

V usage is TRBV12-3 or TRBV12-4 and J usage is TRBJ1-2; D might be TRBD1 (6 bases). The CDR3 loop spans 13 amino acids. Trimming took 3 bases from V and 5 from J, leaving 10 bases between them. CDR3 DNA sequence: TGTGCCAGCAGTTTCAGGGGCGGGTATGGCTACACCTTC. It specifies CASSFRGGYGYTF.

The chain has TRBV5-1 and TRBJ2-2; D perhaps matches TRBD2 (5 bases). The CDR3 totals 15 residues. Germline CDR1 and CDR2: SGHRS and YFSETQ. V was pared by 2 bases and J by 5 bases, with 13 bases between. The CDR3 sequence: CASSLGGGETGELFF. The CDR3 DNA reads as TGCGCCAGCAGCTTAGGAGGAGGCGAGACCGGGGAGCTGTTTTTT. Variable domain in full (rest from reference TRBV5-1 and TRBJ2-2): KAGVTQTPRYLIKTRGQQVTLSCSPISGHRSVSWYQQTPGQGLQFLFEYFSETQRNKGNFPGRFSGRQFSNSRSEMNVSTLELGDSALYLCASSLGGGETGELFFGEGSRLTVL.

The J gene is TRBJ1-1, the V gene TRBV5-6; possibly TRBD1 for D (5 bases). V lost 2 bases and J 2 bases, leaving 10 bases between the germline ends. Germline values: CDR1 SGHDT, CDR2 YYEEEE. The CDR3 totals 14 residues. The CDR3 sequence: CASSFQGFNTEAFF. CDR3 coding DNA: TGTGCCAGCAGCTTTCAGGGTTTCAACACTGAAGCTTTCTTT. Based on the CDR3 plus reference TRBV5-6 and TRBJ1-1, the full variable domain is DAGVTQSPTHLIKTRGQQVTLRCSPKSGHDTVSWYQQALGQGPQFIFQYYEEEERQRGNFPDRFSGHQFPNYSSELNVNALLLGDSALYLCASSFQGFNTEAFFGQGTRLTVV.

This chain uses TRBV20-1 with TRBJ2-5; 7 bases line up with TRBD2. Germline CDR1 and CDR2: DFQATT and SNEGSKA (reference sequence). This CDR3 is 11 amino acids long. In DNA form, the CDR3 reads TGCAGCTGGGTGGGGGGGGAGACCCAGTACTTC. Translation: CSWVGGETQYF.

The chain is built from TRBV4-1 and TRBJ2-1, with 10 bases matching TRBD1. The germline CDR1 and CDR2 sequences are MGHRA and YSYEKL. The CDR3 loop spans 13 amino acids. Germline trimming cut 6 bases from V and 6 bases from J; bases unmatched to any gene: 2. In DNA, the CDR3 is TGCGCCAGCAGTCGGACAGGGGGCAATGAGCAGTTCTTC. Its translation is CASSRTGGNEQFF.